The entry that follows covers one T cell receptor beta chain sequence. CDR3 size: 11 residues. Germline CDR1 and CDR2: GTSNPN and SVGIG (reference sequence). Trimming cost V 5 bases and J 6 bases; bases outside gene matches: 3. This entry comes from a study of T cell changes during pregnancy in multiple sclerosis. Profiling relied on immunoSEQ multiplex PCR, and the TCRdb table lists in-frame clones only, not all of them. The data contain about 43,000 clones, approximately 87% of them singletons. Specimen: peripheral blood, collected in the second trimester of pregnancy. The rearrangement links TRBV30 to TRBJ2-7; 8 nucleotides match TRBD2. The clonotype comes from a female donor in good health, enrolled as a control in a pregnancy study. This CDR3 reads CAWREGLEQYF. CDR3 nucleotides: TGTGCCTGGCGGGAGGGGCTCGAGCAGTACTTC.